The 18 T cell receptor beta chains below were found in one sample sequenced in a study of T-cell reconstitution after alpha-beta-depleted transplantation in children. As it was prepared, the TCRbeta library received unique molecular identifiers. TCRdb re-derived calls from the PCR reads in MiXCR, one entry per CDR3 protein. The profile shows some 200,000 distinct CDR3 sequences, more than 14% of them singletons. Specimen: PBMCs from the stem cell graft donor, collected from the stem cell graft. The receptors derive from a human donor who donated a stem cell graft to a child with acute lymphoblastic leukemia.

The chain carries TRBV6-5 and TRBJ2-1; the D gene is possibly TRBD1 (5 bases). Looked up from germline, CDR1 is MNHEY and CDR2 is SVGAGI. V lost 7 bases and J lost 1, with 11 bases in between. The CDR3 runs to 14 residues. The CDR3 DNA is TGTGCCAGCACCAGGACACGATCCTACAATGAGCAGTTCTTC. The encoded protein is CASTRTRSYNEQFF.

This clonotype has at least ten counts. The chain recombines TRBV12-3 or TRBV12-4 with TRBJ2-3; D perhaps matches TRBD1 (5 bases). This CDR3 spans 17 amino acids. The V end lost 3 bases, the J end lost 5 bases, and 21 bases lay between the germline ends. CDR3 amino acids: CASSLTTGYRKGDTQYF. The DNA of the CDR3 is TGTGCCAGCAGTTTGACCACAGGTTATAGGAAGGGAGATACGCAGTATTTT.

This clonotype was detected ten times or more. The V call is TRBV27, the J call TRBJ1-4; D perhaps matches TRBD1 (5 bases). V shed 6 bases and J shed 13 bases, with 15 bases lying between them. In germline, CDR1 is MNHEY, CDR2 SMNVEV (reference sequence). The CDR3 runs 12 residues. The CDR3 nucleotides read TGTGCCAGCAGATTTATAGGGACTCTACTGTTTTTT. Protein sequence: CASRFIGTLLFF.

The chain couples TRBV4-2 to TRBJ2-1; 8 bases line up with TRBD1. The CDR3 is 17 amino acids. V lost 9 bases and J lost 8; bases outside the gene matches: 21. The germline CDR1 and CDR2 sequences are LGHNA and YNFKEQ. The CDR3 is CARGTRTGFSSVDEQFF. The CDR3 DNA is TGTGCCAGGGGCACCCGGACAGGGTTTAGTTCTGTCGATGAGCAGTTCTTC.

This clonotype was counted ten times or more. This rearrangement joins TRBV5-1 to TRBJ2-4; D is uncertain. The CDR3 loop spans 19 amino acids. V dropped 0 bases and J dropped 1 base, with 20 bases sitting between them. CDR1 SGHRS and CDR2 YFSETQ come from the germline V gene. The CDR3 DNA reads as TGCGCCAGCAGCTTGGAGCCAGCTTTTATGTCTTACGCCAAAAACATTCAGTACTTC. Translation: CASSLEPAFMSYAKNIQYF.

The table lists this clonotype with many counts. V is TRBV10-3 and J is TRBJ2-1, with 7 bases identical to TRBD2. The CDR3 is 15 residues long. The trim removed 6 bases at V and 8 bases at J, leaving 13 bases unmatched. CDR1 is ENHRY, CDR2 SYGVKD, per germline. CDR3 region: CAIRQTSTAEDEQFF. In DNA form, the CDR3 reads TGTGCCATCAGGCAGACTAGCACGGCGGAGGATGAGCAGTTCTTC.

This clonotype was found many times. The rearrangement uses TRBV28 and TRBJ2-5, with D hard to call. The CDR3 totals 15 residues. V was clipped by 5 bases and J by 4 bases, with 17 bases between them. Germline V gene sequence: CDR1 MDHEN, CDR2 SYDVKM. The CDR3 protein is CASSGPRATLETQYF. CDR3 DNA sequence: TGTGCCAGCAGTGGCCCCCGGGCTACCCTAGAGACCCAGTACTTC.

This clonotype was seen just once. Lacking the conserved final phenylalanine or tryptophan, this CDR3 likely reflects a read error. V usage is TRBV20-1 and J usage is TRBJ1-1, with D uncertain. Deletions cut 3 bases from V and 5 bases from J, with 13 bases between. The length of the CDR3 is 13 residues. Germline lookup yields CDR1 DFQATT and CDR2 SNEGSKA (reference sequence). CDR3 loop: CSASGHLGTEAFL. CDR3 nucleotides: TGCAGTGCTAGTGGTCACCTAGGAACTGAAGCTTTCTTG.

The sample holds a few counts of this clonotype. DNA of the CDR3: TGTGCCACCAGCAGAGAAGGGGTTGTGCATCAGCCCCAGCATTTT. Its translation is CATSREGVVHQPQHF. The V and J genes are TRBV15 and TRBJ1-5; tentatively, D is TRBD1 (5 bases). This CDR3 contains 15 residues. Trimming stripped 0 bases from V and 5 bases from J, with 11 bases between. Germline values: CDR1 LNHNV, CDR2 YYDKDF (reference sequence).

The chain has TRBV11-2 and TRBJ2-7; TRBD1 matches 7 bases. There are 15 residues in the CDR3. Looked up from germline, CDR1 is SGHAT and CDR2 is FQNNGV. Trimming at V came to 1 base and at J to 3 bases, leaving 6 bases not matched to a gene. The CDR3 nucleotides read TGTGCCAGCAGCTTAGTTCGGGGACAGCACTACGAGCAGTACTTC. This encodes CASSLVRGQHYEQYF.

The V call is TRBV6-5, the J call TRBJ2-7; tentative D call: TRBD2 (5 bases). V was shortened by 0 bases and J by 7 bases, with 19 bases between the two germline ends. The CDR3 runs to 16 residues. CDR1 and CDR2 (germline): MNHEY, SVGAGI. This CDR3 is CASSYSVAGPRGEQYF. CDR3 DNA sequence: TGTGCCAGCAGTTACTCGGTGGCAGGACCCAGAGGGGAGCAGTACTTC.

As regards this clonotype: A much larger clone differs from this one at a single base, so this may be a read error. The chain joins TRBV5-5 to TRBJ2-5; 9 nucleotides match TRBD1. The V and J ends lost 3 bases and 2 bases, in that order; junction bases with no gene match: 8. The CDR3 contains 16 residues. Looked up from germline, CDR1 is SGHKS and CDR2 is YYEKEE (reference sequence). CDR3 loop: CASSSLGQGSQETQYF. The CDR3 DNA follows: TGTGCCAGCAGCTCCCTAGGACAGGGGAGTCAAGAGACCCAGTACTTC.

The chain couples TRBV4-1 to TRBJ2-1; 7 bases align to TRBD2. The germline CDR1 and CDR2 sequences are MGHRA and YSYEKL. The CDR3 spans 15 residues. J was trimmed by 7 bases and V by 3 bases; bases with no gene match: 9. In nucleotides, the CDR3 is TGCGCCAGCAGCCAGGGGGGGAGGGGCCCTAATGAGCAGTTCTTC. This encodes CASSQGGRGPNEQFF.

This chain joins TRBV6-1 and TRBJ2-7, with 10 bases identical to TRBD2. V lost 5 bases and J lost 2; bases outside the gene matches: 9. Germline V lookup: CDR1 MNHNS, CDR2 SASEGT. This CDR3 spans 16 amino acids. The CDR3 DNA follows: TGTGCCAGCAGTCCCTTGGGACTAGCGCCTACCTACGAGCAGTACTTC. This sequence encodes CASSPLGLAPTYEQYF.

This chain connects TRBV5-1 to TRBJ2-5; TRBD2 agrees at 10 bases. The CDR3 is 16 residues long. CDR1 and CDR2 from the germline V gene are SGHRS and YFSETQ. With 0 bases clipped from V and 5 bases from J, the junction kept 7 bases outside the gene matches. The CDR3 loop is CASSLELAGVWETQYF. CDR3 in DNA: TGCGCCAGCAGCTTGGAGCTAGCGGGAGTGTGGGAGACCCAGTACTTC.

Of note for this clonotype: Since a much larger clone is just one base distant, this may be a read error. V is TRBV5-1 and J is TRBJ2-5; 11 nucleotides agree with TRBD2. CDR1 is SGHRS and CDR2 is YFSETQ in the germline V gene. The trim removed 0 bases at V and 4 bases at J, leaving 8 bases unmatched. The CDR3 consists of 17 residues. In DNA, the CDR3 is TGCGCCAGCAGCTTGGATGTACTAGCGGGAGAGGGAGAGACCCAGTACTTC. Translation gives CASSLDVLAGEGETQYF.

V and J are TRBV20-1 and TRBJ2-1; 8 bases match TRBD1. The CDR3 has 15 amino acids. Germline values: CDR1 DFQATT, CDR2 SNEGSKA (reference sequence). V lost 3 bases and J lost 4; bases outside the gene matches: 8. The CDR3 DNA follows: TGCAGTGCTAGTAAATTGGGACAGGAATACAATGAGCAGTTCTTC. Translation: CSASKLGQEYNEQFF.

There are many counts of this clonotype. The chain employs TRBV19 and TRBJ2-1; D gene uncertain. There are 14 residues in the CDR3. Germline loops: CDR1 LNHDA, CDR2 SQIVND (reference sequence). V was pared by 5 bases and J by 2 bases, with 10 bases between. Written as DNA, the CDR3 is TGTGCCAGTAGTCATGACTTCCCCTACAATGAGCAGTTCTTC. Translating it yields CASSHDFPYNEQFF.